This note documents a single TCR beta chain sequence. Its antigen is currently not known. The input lacks base qualities; no much larger clone sits a single base away. These data originate in a study of T cell responses to AZD1222 COVID-19 vaccine (dated by TCRdb to the early 2020s). In the study overall: AZD1222 recipients given second doses at about 4 weeks or at about 12 weeks were pooled, since spike-specific TCR depth and breadth were not found to differ between the two schedules. TCR sequencing was performed for roughly 240 trial participants, of whom some 200 were given two doses of AZD1222 and approximately 25 were given two doses of MenACWY control vaccine. Trial participants were enrolled into age subgroups of 18-55, 56-69 and 70-plus years, which contained approximately 150, 28 and 58 TCR-sequenced participants, respectively. Study-wide conclusions, independent of this receptor: The whole spike protein was spanned by vaccine-associated CD4 TCRs, and dominant responses were seen in regions 160-218 and 743-854. Conclusions about previously exposed vaccinees are limited, since just 5 to 7 AZD1222 recipients were seropositive for SARS-CoV-2 at baseline. The 56-69-year group was small, and its depth increase did not reach significance, likely because of low power. Spike-specific TCR breadth and depth rose significantly after two AZD1222 doses compared with day 0 and with MenACWY recipients. Because no day 14 peak-response samples were available, the repertoires could be characterized only after the peak T cell response. Most participants were white British and females outnumbered males, and the authors suggested that clonal diversity may have been underestimated. Reportedly, almost half of the unique spike-specific TCRs recognized epitopes lying outside the regions that are mutated in the B.1.351 and B.1.1.7 variants.

In light of the paper, this sample's time point label describes: baseline before first vaccination. Vaccinee samples came from UK trials COV001 and COV002, including a single-blind randomized controlled phase 2/3 trial of AZD1222 (ChAdOx1 nCoV-19) in healthy adults. For TCRbeta chain sequencing, PBMC samples were collected from trial participants at day 0 and at day 28 after the second dose. Here V drops 5 bases and J drops 4 bases, and the junction holds 11 bases not matched to any gene. For CDR1 and CDR2, the germline V gene (reference sequence) lists LNHDA and SQIVND. The CDR3, from cysteine to phenylalanine, totals 16 residues. The DNA shown is the 48-base CDR3, in frame from base 1. The CDR3 regions of human TCRbeta chains were analyzed by immunosequencing. Turning to the authors' computational methods: TCRs in the repertoires were compared against a reference library of SARS-CoV-2-specific TCRs that had been generated with the MIRA antigen-specificity platform. Breadth was defined as the fraction of unique TCRs that were SARS-CoV-2-associated, and depth was defined as the fraction of total T cells that were SARS-CoV-2-associated. Each spike-specific TCR was assigned to its reactive spike region and to a CD4 or CD8 class using the MIRA data. Log10-transformed breadth and depth values were compared by one-way ANOVA with Sidak's multiple comparisons tests. Held by TCRdb, this immuneACCESS table contains in-frame sequences only and omits some clones. Under half of the omission traces to an unresolved V gene where checked; the cause of the rest is unknown. V and J calls and clone size come straight from that table; D and trimming were deduced from the DNA. Within this sample are 200,000 to 300,000 clones, with approximately 93% of them counted one time only. 0.55% of the sample goes to the ten largest clones.

The sequence derives from an adult in good health. The chain is made from TRBV19 and TRBJ1-3, and TRBD1 matches 7 of the central bases. The sample was peripheral blood, taken on day 0 of AZD1222 vaccination. The CDR3 protein sequence reads: CASSPTGELYGNTIYF. In nucleotides, the sequence is TGTGCCAGTAGTCCCACAGGGGAACTGTACGGAAACACCATATATTTT.